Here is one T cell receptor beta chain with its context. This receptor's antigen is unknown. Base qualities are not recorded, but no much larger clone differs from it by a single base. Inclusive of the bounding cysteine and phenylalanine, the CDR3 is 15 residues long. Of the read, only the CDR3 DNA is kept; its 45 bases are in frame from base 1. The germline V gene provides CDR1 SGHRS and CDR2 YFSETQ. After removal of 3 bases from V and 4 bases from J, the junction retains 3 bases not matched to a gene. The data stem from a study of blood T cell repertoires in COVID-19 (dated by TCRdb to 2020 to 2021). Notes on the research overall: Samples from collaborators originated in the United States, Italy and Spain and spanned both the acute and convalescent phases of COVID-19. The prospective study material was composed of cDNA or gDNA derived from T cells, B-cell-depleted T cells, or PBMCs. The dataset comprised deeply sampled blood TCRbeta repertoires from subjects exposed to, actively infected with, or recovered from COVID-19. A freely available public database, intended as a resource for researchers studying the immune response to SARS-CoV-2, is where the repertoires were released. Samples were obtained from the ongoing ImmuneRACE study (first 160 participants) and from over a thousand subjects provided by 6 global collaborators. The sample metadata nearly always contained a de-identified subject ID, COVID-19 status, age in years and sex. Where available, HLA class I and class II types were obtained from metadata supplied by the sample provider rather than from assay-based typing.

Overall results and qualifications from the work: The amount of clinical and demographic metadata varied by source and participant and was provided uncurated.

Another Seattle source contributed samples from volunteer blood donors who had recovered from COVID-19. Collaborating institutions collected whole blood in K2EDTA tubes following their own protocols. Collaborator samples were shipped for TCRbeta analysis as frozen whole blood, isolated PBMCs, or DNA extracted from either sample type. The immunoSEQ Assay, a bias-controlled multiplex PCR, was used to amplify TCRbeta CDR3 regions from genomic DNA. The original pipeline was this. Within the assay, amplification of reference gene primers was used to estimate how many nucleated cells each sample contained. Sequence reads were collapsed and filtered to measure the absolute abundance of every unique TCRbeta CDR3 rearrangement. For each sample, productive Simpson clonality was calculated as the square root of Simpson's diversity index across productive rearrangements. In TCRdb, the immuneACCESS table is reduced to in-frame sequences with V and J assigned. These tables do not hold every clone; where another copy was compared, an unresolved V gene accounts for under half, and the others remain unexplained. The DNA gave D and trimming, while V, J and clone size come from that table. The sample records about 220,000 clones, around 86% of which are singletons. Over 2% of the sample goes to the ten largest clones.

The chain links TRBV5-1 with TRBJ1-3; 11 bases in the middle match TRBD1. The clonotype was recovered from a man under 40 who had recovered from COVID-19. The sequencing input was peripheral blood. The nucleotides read TGCGCCAGCAGCTATGGGACAGGGGGAGGAAACACCATATATTTT. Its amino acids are CASSYGTGGGNTIYF.